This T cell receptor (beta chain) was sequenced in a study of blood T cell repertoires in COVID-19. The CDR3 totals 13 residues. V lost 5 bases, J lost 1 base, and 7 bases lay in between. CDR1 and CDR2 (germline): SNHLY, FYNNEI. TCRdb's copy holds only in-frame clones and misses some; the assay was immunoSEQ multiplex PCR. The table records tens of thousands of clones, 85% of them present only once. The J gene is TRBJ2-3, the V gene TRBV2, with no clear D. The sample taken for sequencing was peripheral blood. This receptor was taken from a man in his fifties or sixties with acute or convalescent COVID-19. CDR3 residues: CASSSQGTDTQYF. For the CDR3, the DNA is TGTGCCAGCAGTTCGCAGGGCACAGATACGCAGTATTTT.